These 15 T cell receptor beta chains originate from one sample sequenced in a study of vaccination effects on CD4 cells after COVID-19. Before sequencing took place, the ViraFEST assay used viral peptide pools to expand antigen-specific CD4+ T cells. Following 10 days of culture, CD4+ T cells were isolated. Each person got two doses of an mRNA SARS-CoV-2 vaccine, BNT162b2 or mRNA-1273. Measured with immunoSEQ multiplex PCR; TCRdb has only the in-frame clones, and not every one. Here the sample spans some 68,000 clones, around 81% being singletons. These receptors have no known antigen. This sample comprised CD4+ T cells from PBMCs cultured with HCoV-229E spike peptides, obtained after COVID-19 vaccination. These receptor sequences come from a human donor who received a COVID-19 vaccine.

This clone was observed a few times. V usage is TRBV30 and J usage is TRBJ2-5, with 7 bases identical to TRBD1. The V and J ends lost 4 bases and 4 bases, in that order; junction bases with no gene match: 6. The CDR3 is 13 residues long. Per germline, CDR1 GTSNPN and CDR2 SVGIG (reference sequence). CDR3 region: CAWTRQGGETQYF. The CDR3 nucleotides are TGTGCCTGGACCAGACAGGGTGGAGAGACCCAGTACTTC.

The chain employs TRBV6-6 and TRBJ2-3; 9 nucleotides align to TRBD1. Trimming at V came to 4 bases and at J to 6 bases, leaving 11 bases not matched to a gene. The CDR3 runs 16 residues. The V gene's germline CDR1 is MNHNY and CDR2 SVGAGI (reference sequence). CDR3 region: CASSLALQGAQDTQYF. Here the CDR3 DNA reads TGTGCCAGCAGTTTAGCCTTACAGGGGGCGCAGGATACGCAGTATTTT.

V and J are TRBV7-9 and TRBJ1-5, with TRBD1 matching over 10 bases. Per germline, CDR1 SEHNR and CDR2 FQNEAQ (reference sequence). The J segment lost 5 bases and the V segment lost 3 bases, leaving 7 bases of the junction unmatched. The CDR3 is made up of 16 amino acids. The CDR3 loop is CASSLGQGLIYQPQHF. The CDR3 nucleotides are TGTGCCAGCAGCTTGGGACAGGGGTTAATTTATCAGCCCCAGCATTTT.

The V and J genes are TRBV5-7 and TRBJ1-5; D is undetermined. TRBV5-7 falls under the ORF class, with uncertain function. Trimming shortened V by 8 bases and J by 4 bases, and 4 bases separated the two germline ends. The CDR3 is made up of 10 amino acids. CDR3 in amino acids: CARRNQPQHF. The CDR3 nucleotides are TGTGCCAGAAGAAATCAGCCCCAGCATTTT.

The chain combines TRBV5-1 with TRBJ1-4; TRBD1 agrees at 9 bases. This CDR3 contains 14 residues. Germline V CDR1 and CDR2: SGHRS, YFSETQ. Trimming took 4 bases from V and 6 from J; bases not matched to a gene: 4. The CDR3 DNA is TGCGCCAGCAGCAAACAGGGGGCGGATGAAAAACTGTTTTTT. Protein sequence: CASSKQGADEKLFF.

The gene calls are TRBV6-5 and TRBJ2-5; 8 nucleotides align to TRBD1. CDR3 length: 12 residues. CDR1 and CDR2 from the germline V gene are MNHEY and SVGAGI. The V segment lost 6 bases and the J segment 5 bases; nucleotides outside the gene matches: 2. As DNA, the CDR3 is TGTGCCAGCAGCACAGGGGGGGAGACCCAGTACTTC. Amino acids: CASSTGGETQYF.

The chain recombines TRBV30 with TRBJ1-1; weak D call: TRBD1 (5 bases). Between the trimmed V and J ends, which lost 3 bases and 2 bases, there was a span of 10 bases. This CDR3 comprises 13 residues. Germline V gene lookup returns CDR1 GTSNPN and CDR2 SVGIG (reference sequence). This chain's CDR3 is CAWSTTENTEAFF. The CDR3 DNA reads TGTGCCTGGAGCACGACAGAAAACACTGAAGCTTTCTTT.

The gene calls are TRBV10-3 and TRBJ2-1; TRBD2 aligns across 10 bases. This CDR3 region has 16 residues. V was pared by 5 bases and J by 6 bases, with 10 bases of the junction left unmatched. CDR1 is ENHRY and CDR2 is SYGVKD in the germline V gene. The CDR3 DNA follows: TGTGCCATCAGTTCTTCTAGCGGGGGTTCATTCAATGAGCAGTTCTTC. Translation: CAISSSSGGSFNEQFF.

The chain joins TRBV6-5 to TRBJ1-2; 9 bases agree with TRBD1. This CDR3 is 16 amino acids long. Germline CDR1 reads MNHEY; CDR2 reads SVGAGI. V shed 2 bases, J shed 1 base, and the junction held 5 bases outside the gene matches. The CDR3 here is CASSYGGQGGNYGYTF. The DNA for the CDR3 is TGTGCCAGCAGTTACGGGGGACAGGGTGGTAACTATGGCTACACCTTC.

This sequence joins TRBV29-1 and TRBJ2-1; a possible D gene is TRBD2 (7 bases). Germline V gene sequence: CDR1 SQVTM, CDR2 ANQGSEA. Trimming took 3 bases from V and 1 from J, leaving 10 bases between them. This CDR3 comprises 14 residues. The CDR3 DNA reads TGCAGCGTTGACGCGGGGGCTTCCTACAATGAGCAGTTCTTC. Residues: CSVDAGASYNEQFF.

This clone was recorded at least ten times. The gene calls are TRBV18 and TRBJ2-2; D gene uncertain. The germline V gene has CDR1 KGHSH and CDR2 LQKENI. Deletions cut 1 base from V and 7 bases from J, with 10 bases between. This CDR3 comprises 14 residues. Here the CDR3 DNA reads TGTGCCAGCTCACCACGGACCCTCGACGGGGAGCTGTTTTTT. Residues: CASSPRTLDGELFF. The full variable domain, in which reference TRBV18 and TRBJ2-2 provide the parts outside the CDR3, is NAGVMQNPRHLVRRRGQEARLRCSPMKGHSHVYWYRQLPEEGLKFMVYLQKENIIDESGMPKERFSAEFPKEGPSILRIQQVVRGDSAAYFCASSPRTLDGELFFGEGSRLTVL.

The genes are TRBV10-1 and TRBJ2-1; the match to TRBD1 covers 7 bases. The CDR3 runs 15 residues. Germline values: CDR1 WNHNN, CDR2 SYGVQD (reference sequence). Germline trimming cut 3 bases from V and 7 bases from J; bases unmatched to any gene: 9. CDR3 amino acids: CASSDGTVLGNEQFF. The CDR3 nucleotides are TGCGCCAGCAGTGACGGGACAGTCCTCGGGAATGAGCAGTTCTTC.

The chain recombines TRBV12-3 or TRBV12-4 with TRBJ1-1; D is undetermined. The V and J ends lost 2 bases and 0 bases respectively, with 1 base between them. The CDR3 loop spans 12 amino acids. This CDR3 reads CASSLLNTEAFF. The CDR3 bases are TGTGCCAGCAGTTTACTGAACACTGAAGCTTTCTTT.

This sequence joins TRBV7-9 and TRBJ2-2; 7 bases align to TRBD2. This CDR3 has 16 amino acids. Per the germline V gene, CDR1 is SEHNR and CDR2 is FQNEAQ (reference sequence). Losses at the gene ends were 5 bases for V and 0 bases for J; bases not matched to a gene: 6. This CDR3 reads CASSPRGGANTGELFF. The CDR3 coding sequence is TGTGCCAGCAGCCCACGGGGAGGGGCGAACACCGGGGAGCTGTTTTTT.

This chain links TRBV6-5 with TRBJ1-3; no clear D gene. The CDR3 runs 15 residues. Per germline, CDR1 MNHEY and CDR2 SVGAGI. Trimming shortened V by 6 bases and J by 0 bases, and 12 bases separated the two germline ends. CDR3 sequence (DNA): TGTGCCAGCAGCAACGACGGTAGCTCTGGAAACACCATATATTTT. This gives the protein CASSNDGSSGNTIYF.